The entry below describes one T cell receptor (beta chain). These data come from a study of blood T cell repertoires in COVID-19. The CDR3 extends over 15 amino acids. Germline V gene lookup returns CDR1 LNHDA and CDR2 SQIVND (reference sequence). J lost 0 bases, V lost 7 bases, and 2 bases had no gene match. Assay: immunoSEQ multiplex PCR; the TCRdb copy retains only in-frame clones and omits some. The top ten hold 15% to 20% of the sample, which has around 100,000 clones, roughly nine tenths seen once. This clonotype was sampled from a man in his forties or fifties with acute or convalescent COVID-19. The chain recombines TRBV19 with TRBJ1-5, with TRBD1 identical over 11 bases. Sequenced: peripheral blood. CDR3 sequence (DNA): TGTGCCAGTATAGGACAGGGGGCTAGCAATCAGCCCCAGCATTTT. Translated, it gives CASIGQGASNQPQHF.